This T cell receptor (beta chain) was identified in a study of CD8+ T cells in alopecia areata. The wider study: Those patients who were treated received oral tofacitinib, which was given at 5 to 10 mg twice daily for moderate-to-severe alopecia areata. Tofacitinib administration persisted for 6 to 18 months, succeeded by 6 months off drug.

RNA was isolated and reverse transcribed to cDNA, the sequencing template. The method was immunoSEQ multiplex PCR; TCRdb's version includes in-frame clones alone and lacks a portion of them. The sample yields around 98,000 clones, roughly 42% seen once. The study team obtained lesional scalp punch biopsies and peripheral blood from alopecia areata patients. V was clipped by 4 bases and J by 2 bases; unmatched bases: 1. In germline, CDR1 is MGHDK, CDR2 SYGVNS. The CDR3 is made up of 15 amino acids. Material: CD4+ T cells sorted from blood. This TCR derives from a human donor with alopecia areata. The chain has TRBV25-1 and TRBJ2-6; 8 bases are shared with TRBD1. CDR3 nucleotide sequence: TGTGCCAGCAGTGGGACAGGGACTGGGGCCAACGTCCTGACTTTC. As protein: CASSGTGTGANVLTF.